The entry below gives a single T cell receptor (beta chain) sequence along with its context. As yet, its antigen is unknown. The data stem from a study of shared clonotypes between healthy human individuals. At the level of the study: Aged 18 to 49, the donors were two women and three men.

In germline, CDR1 is SGHTA, CDR2 FQGNSA. The CDR3 loop spans 14 amino acids. With 3 bases removed from V and 5 bases from J, the gap between germline ends came to 10 bases. Profiled with immunoSEQ multiplex PCR; TCRdb holds only in-frame clones, not every one. The profile covers about 470,000 clones, with 70% to 80% appearing a single time and roughly 13% taken by the ten largest. Whole-study results and caveats: Only a few donors were included, so the genetic and exposure-history diversity represented was limited.

This clonotype originated in a woman aged 40-49 years in good health. Some clones in this sample may be carry-over from other donors' samples. The chain recombines TRBV7-2 with TRBJ1-4; maybe TRBD1 (5 bases). The source material was PBMCs. CDR3 nucleotides: TGTGCCAGCAGCTTCCGGGGCAGGAATGAAAAACTGTTTTTT. Amino acids: CASSFRGRNEKLFF.